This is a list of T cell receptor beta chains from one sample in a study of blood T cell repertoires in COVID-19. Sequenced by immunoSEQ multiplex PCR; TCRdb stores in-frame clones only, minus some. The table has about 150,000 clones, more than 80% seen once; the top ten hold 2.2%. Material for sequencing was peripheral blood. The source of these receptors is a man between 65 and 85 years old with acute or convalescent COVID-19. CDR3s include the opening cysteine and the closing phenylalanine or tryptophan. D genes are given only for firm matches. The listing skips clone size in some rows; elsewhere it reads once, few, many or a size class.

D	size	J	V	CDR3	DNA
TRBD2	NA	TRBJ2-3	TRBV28	CASSLAGDLTDTQYF	TGTGCCAGCAGTTTAGCGGGGGACCTCACAGATACGCAGTATTTT
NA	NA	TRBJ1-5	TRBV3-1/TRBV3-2	CASSYGTRHQPQHF	TGTGCCAGCAGTTATGGGACACGTCATCAGCCCCAGCATTTT
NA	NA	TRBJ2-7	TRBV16	CASSQAAPFYEQYF	TGTGCCAGCAGCCAAGCGGCCCCCTTCTACGAGCAGTACTTC
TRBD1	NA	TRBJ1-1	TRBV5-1	CASSFPRDRENTEAFF	TGCGCCAGCAGCTTTCCACGCGACAGGGAAAACACTGAAGCTTTCTTT
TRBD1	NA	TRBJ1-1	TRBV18	CASSPRVTTGDTEAFF	TGTGCCAGCTCACCTAGGGTCACAACAGGGGACACTGAAGCTTTCTTT
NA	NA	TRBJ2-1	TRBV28	CASSNRVEQFF	TGTGCCAGCAGTAACAGGGTGGAGCAGTTCTTC
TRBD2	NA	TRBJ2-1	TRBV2	CASTPSGSYEQFF	TGTGCCAGCACACCTAGCGGGAGCTATGAGCAGTTCTTC
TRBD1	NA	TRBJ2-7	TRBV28	CASSLPFGTVYEQYF	TGTGCCAGCAGCCTACCTTTCGGGACAGTCTACGAGCAGTACTTC
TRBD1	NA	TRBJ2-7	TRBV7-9	CASSLDRDRSYEQYF	TGTGCCAGCAGCTTAGACCGGGACAGATCCTACGAGCAGTACTTC
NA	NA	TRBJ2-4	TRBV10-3	CAISESWEQLKFQYF	TGTGCCATCAGTGAGTCGTGGGAGCAGTTAAAATTTCAGTACTTC
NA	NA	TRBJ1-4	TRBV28	CASSSGVVGEKLFF	TGTGCCAGCAGTTCAGGGGTAGTGGGTGAAAAACTGTTTTTT
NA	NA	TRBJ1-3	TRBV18	CASSPLGAHSGNTIYF	TGTGCCAGCTCACCATTAGGGGCACACTCTGGAAACACCATATATTTT
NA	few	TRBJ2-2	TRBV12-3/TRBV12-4	CASSRGTGELFF	TGTGCCAGCAGTCGGGGAACCGGGGAGCTGTTTTTT
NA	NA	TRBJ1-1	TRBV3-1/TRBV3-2	CARDCLPEPGAEAFF	TGTGCCAGAGACTGTTTGCCGGAGCCGGGGGCTGAAGCTTTCTTT
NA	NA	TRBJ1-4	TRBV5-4	CASSLGQNEKLFF	TGTGCCAGCAGCTTGGGGCAGAATGAAAAACTGTTTTTT
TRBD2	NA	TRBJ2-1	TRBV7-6	CASSLAYGGRASNEQFF	TGTGCCAGCAGCTTAGCCTACGGCGGGAGGGCATCCAATGAGCAGTTCTTC
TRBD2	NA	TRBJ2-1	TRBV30	CAWRRSGGAHNEQFF	TGTGCCTGGAGGCGTAGCGGGGGGGCCCACAATGAGCAGTTCTTC
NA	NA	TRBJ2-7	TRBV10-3	CAISESQGRLEQYF	TGTGCCATCAGTGAGTCGCAGGGCCGCCTCGAGCAGTACTTC
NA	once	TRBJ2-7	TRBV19	CASSILDKPYEQYF	TGTGCCAGTAGTATCTTGGACAAACCCTACGAGCAGTACTTC
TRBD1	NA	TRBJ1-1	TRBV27	CASRLGQGATDTEAFF	TGTGCCAGCAGACTGGGACAGGGGGCGACGGACACTGAAGCTTTCTTT
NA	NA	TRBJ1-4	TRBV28	CASSAVGGGEKLFF	TGTGCCAGCAGTGCCGTAGGAGGTGGGGAAAAACTGTTTTTT
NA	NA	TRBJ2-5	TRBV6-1	CASSENSLAIQETQYF	TGTGCCAGCAGTGAGAATAGTTTAGCTATCCAAGAGACCCAGTACTTC
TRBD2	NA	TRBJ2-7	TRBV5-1	CASSPSSGTPYEQYF	TGCGCCAGCAGCCCCTCTAGCGGGACTCCCTACGAGCAGTACTTC
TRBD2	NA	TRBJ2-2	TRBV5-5	CASRGLAGGTGELFF	TGTGCCAGCCGTGGCCTAGCGGGAGGCACCGGGGAGCTGTTTTTT
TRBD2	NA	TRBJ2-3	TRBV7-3	CASSLQGLAGGPLADTQYF	TGTGCCAGCAGCCTCCAAGGACTAGCGGGGGGGCCGCTGGCAGATACGCAGTATTTT
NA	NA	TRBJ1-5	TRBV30	CAWSHAGGFDQPQHF	TGTGCCTGGAGTCACGCGGGAGGGTTTGATCAGCCCCAGCATTTT
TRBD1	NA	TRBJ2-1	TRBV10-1	CASGTGAYNEQFF	TGCGCCAGTGGGACAGGGGCCTACAATGAGCAGTTCTTC
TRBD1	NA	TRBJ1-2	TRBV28	CASSRGDRPTGGYTF	TGTGCCAGCAGTCGTGGGGACAGGCCGACGGGGGGCTACACCTTC
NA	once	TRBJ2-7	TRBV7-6	CASSLVHGMDYEQYF	TGTGCCAGCAGCTTAGTACACGGGATGGACTACGAGCAGTACTTC
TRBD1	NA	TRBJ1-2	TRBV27	CASSQDYRDRGGYTF	TGTGCCAGCAGTCAAGATTACCGGGACAGGGGTGGCTACACCTTC
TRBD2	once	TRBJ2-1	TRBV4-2	CASSQTYSGTYNEQFF	TGTGCCAGCAGCCAGACATATAGCGGGACCTACAATGAGCAGTTCTTC